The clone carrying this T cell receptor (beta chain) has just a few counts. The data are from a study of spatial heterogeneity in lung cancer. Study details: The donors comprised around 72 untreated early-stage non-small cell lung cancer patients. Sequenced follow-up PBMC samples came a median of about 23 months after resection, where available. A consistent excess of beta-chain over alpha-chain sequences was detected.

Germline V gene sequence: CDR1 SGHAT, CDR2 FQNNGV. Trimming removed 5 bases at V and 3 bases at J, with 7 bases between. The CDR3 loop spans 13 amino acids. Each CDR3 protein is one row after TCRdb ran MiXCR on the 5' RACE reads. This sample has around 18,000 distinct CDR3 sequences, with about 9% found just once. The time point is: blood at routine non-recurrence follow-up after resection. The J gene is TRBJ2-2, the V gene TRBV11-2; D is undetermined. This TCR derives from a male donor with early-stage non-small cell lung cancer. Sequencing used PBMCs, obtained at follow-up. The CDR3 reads CASSRTDTGELFF. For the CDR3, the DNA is TGTGCCAGCAGCCGTACTGACACCGGGGAGCTGTTTTTT.